This T cell receptor (beta chain) was identified during a study of blood T cells in healthy people across ages. Then a second PCR, running roughly 7 to 11 cycles, was carried out with a sample-barcoded 5' primer and a J-beta primer mix. TCRdb used MiXCR to reprocess the 5' RACE reads, holding one entry per CDR3 protein. The profile shows roughly 550,000 distinct CDR3 sequences, 24% of them singletons. This clonotype was detected only a few times. Another study also made use of these data, one on T cells of mothers and their children. Per that study: All donors were healthy and Caucasian; they were a few mothers and their six children. Per child, about 2.8 million TCR beta CDR3 reads were obtained, against over 10 million per mother.

The clonotype originates from a boy between 5 and 17 years old in good health. Sequencing was done on a sample of blood.

CDR3 sequence (DNA): TGTGCCAGCACGAAACAGTTCCAAGAGACCCAGTACTTC. Translation gives CASTKQFQETQYF. The chain couples TRBV28 to TRBJ2-5, with D uncertain. CDR1 and CDR2 (germline): MDHEN, SYDVKM. The CDR3 covers 13 residues. With 7 bases removed from V and 1 base from J, the gap between germline ends came to 10 bases.